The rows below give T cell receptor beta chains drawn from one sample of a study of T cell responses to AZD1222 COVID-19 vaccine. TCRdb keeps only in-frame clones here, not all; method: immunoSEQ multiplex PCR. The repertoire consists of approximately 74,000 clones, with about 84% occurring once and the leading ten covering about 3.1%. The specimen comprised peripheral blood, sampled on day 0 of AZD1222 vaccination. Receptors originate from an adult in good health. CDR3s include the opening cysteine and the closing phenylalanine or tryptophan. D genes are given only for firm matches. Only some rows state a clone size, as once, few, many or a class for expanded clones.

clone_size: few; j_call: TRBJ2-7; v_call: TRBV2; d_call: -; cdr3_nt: TGTGCCAGCAGTCCGGGACCTGATTACGAGCAGTACTTC; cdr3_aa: CASSPGPDYEQYF
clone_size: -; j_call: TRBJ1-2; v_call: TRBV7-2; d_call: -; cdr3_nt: TGTGCCAGCAGCTTAGGCAGGACCTACTATGGCTACACCTTC; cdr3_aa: CASSLGRTYYGYTF
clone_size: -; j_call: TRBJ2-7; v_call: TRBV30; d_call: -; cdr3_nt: TGTGCCTGGATGGATGGAGAATTGGACTACGAGCAGTACTTC; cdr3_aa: CAWMDGELDYEQYF
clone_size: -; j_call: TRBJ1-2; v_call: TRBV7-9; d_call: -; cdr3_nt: TGTGCCAGCAGCTTAGAGGGGCGGGGCACCTTC; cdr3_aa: CASSLEGRGTF
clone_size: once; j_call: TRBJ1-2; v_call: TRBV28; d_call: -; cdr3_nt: TGTGCCAGCAGTTTCCCGGACCCCAGGGGTCGGGGCTATGGCTACACCTTC; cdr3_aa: CASSFPDPRGRGYGYTF
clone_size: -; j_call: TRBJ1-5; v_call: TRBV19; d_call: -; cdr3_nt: TGTGCCAGTCGGGCAGGCGTATGGCCCCAGCATTTT; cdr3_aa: CASRAGVWPQHF
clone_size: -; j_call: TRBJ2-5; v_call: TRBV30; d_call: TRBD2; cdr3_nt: TGTGCCTGGGGGATTAGCGGGGGGCAAAAAGAGACCCAGTACTTC; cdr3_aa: CAWGISGGQKETQYF
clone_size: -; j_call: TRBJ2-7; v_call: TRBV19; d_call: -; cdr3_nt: TGTGCCAGTAGTTGGGGGACTGCCTACGAGCAGTACTTC; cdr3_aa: CASSWGTAYEQYF
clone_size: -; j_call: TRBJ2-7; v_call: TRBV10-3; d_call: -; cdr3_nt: TGTGCCATCAGTGACCCGGGGGCGGAAACGAGGGAGCAGTACTTC; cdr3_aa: CAISDPGAETREQYF
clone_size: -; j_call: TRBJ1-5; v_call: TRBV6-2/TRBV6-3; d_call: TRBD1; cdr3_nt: TGTGCCAGCAGTACTTCCGGGACAGGGTATCAGCCCCAGCATTTT; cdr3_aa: CASSTSGTGYQPQHF
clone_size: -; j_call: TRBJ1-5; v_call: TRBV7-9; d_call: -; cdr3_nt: TGTGCCAGCAGCTTAAGTTACGGGGTCGGGCAGCCCCAGCATTTT; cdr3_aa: CASSLSYGVGQPQHF
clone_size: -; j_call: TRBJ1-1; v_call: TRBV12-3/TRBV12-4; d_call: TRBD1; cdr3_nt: TGTGCCAGCAGTCCTGGACAGGGGGCTGAAGCTTTCTTT; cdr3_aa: CASSPGQGAEAFF
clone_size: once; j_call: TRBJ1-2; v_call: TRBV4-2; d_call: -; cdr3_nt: TGTGCCAGCAGCCAAGCTACTGTATACCGGGCAGGCTACACCTTC; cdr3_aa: CASSQATVYRAGYTF
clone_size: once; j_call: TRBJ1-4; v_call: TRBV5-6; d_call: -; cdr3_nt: TGTGCCAGCAGCTTAGGTACAGGGCGAAATGAAAAACTGTTTTTT; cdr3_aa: CASSLGTGRNEKLFF
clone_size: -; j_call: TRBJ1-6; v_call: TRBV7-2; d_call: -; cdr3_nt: TGTGCCAGCAGCTTAGTTCCCCAGGGTATGGGTTCACCCCTCCACTTT; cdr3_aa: CASSLVPQGMGSPLHF
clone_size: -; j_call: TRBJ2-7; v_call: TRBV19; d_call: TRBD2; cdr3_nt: TGTGCCAGTAGTATTGGTCTAGCGGCTTCCTACGAGCAGTACTTC; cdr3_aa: CASSIGLAASYEQYF
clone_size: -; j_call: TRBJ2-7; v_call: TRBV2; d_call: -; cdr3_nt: TGTGCCAGCCGACGCCAGATTACAGGGTACGAGCAGTACTTC; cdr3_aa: CASRRQITGYEQYF
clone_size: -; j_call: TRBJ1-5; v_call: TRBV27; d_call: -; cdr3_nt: TGTGCCAGCAGTGGGGACATTTATCAGCCCCAGCATTTT; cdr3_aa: CASSGDIYQPQHF
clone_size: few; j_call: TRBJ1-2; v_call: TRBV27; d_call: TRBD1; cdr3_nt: TGTGCCAGCAGTTCGGACAGGGGAGGTGGTGGCTACACCTTC; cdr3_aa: CASSSDRGGGGYTF
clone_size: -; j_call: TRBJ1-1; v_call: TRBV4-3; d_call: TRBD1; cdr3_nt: TGCGCCAGCAGCCATACAGGGGGCTTCACTGAAGCTTTCTTT; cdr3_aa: CASSHTGGFTEAFF
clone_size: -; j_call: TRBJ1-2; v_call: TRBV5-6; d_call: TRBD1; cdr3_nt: TGTGCCAGCAGCCTGGTGGCCCACAGGGGGGACTATGGCTACACCTTC; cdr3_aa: CASSLVAHRGDYGYTF
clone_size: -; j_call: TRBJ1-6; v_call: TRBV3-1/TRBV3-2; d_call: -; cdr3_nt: TGTGCCAGCAGCCCACTAGGTTCACCCCTCCACTTT; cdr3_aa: CASSPLGSPLHF
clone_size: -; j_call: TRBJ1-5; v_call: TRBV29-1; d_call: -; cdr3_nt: TGCAGCGTTGATGAGGGGAGGAATCAGCCCCAGCATTTT; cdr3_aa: CSVDEGRNQPQHF
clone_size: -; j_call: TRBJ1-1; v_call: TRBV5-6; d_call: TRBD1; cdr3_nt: TGTGCCAGCAGTCACGGGACAGGGGGGTCGGGCAACACTGAAGCTTTCTTT; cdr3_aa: CASSHGTGGSGNTEAFF
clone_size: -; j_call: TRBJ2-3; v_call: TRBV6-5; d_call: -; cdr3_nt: TGTGCCAGCAGTTCACTAGCTAAGCTCACAGATACGCAGTATTTT; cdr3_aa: CASSSLAKLTDTQYF
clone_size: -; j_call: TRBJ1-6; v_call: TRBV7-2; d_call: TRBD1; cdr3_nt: TGTGCCAGCAGCTCGTTCGACAGGGGGTTAAATTCACCCCTCCACTTT; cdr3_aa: CASSSFDRGLNSPLHF
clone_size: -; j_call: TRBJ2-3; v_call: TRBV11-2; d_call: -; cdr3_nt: TGTGCCAGCAGCTCAGACGGGATTAGAACAGATACGCAGTATTTT; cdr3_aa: CASSSDGIRTDTQYF
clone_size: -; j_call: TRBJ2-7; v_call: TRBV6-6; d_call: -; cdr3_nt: TGTGCCAGCAGTCCCCTCCCAGAATACGAGCAGTACTTC; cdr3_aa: CASSPLPEYEQYF
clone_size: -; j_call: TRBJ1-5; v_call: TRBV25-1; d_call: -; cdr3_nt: TGTGCCAGCAGTGCAGATTTTCATCAGCCCCAGCATTTT; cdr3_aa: CASSADFHQPQHF
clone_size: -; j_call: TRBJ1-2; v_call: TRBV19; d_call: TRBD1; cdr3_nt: TGTGCCTCTAGTGGGGGAGCGAGGGGGCGTTACGGCTACACCTTC; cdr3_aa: CASSGGARGRYGYTF
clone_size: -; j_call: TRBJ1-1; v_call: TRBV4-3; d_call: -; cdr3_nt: TGCGCCAGCAGCCAGGGGACGGGCGAGAAGAACACTGAAGCTTTCTTT; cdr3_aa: CASSQGTGEKNTEAFF
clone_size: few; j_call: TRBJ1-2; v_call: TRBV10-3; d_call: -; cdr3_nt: TGTGCCATCAGTGAGTCTCGACAGGATAACTATGGCTACACCTTC; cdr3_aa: CAISESRQDNYGYTF
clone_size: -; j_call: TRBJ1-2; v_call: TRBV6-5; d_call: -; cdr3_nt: TGTGCCAGCAGTTACTCGGAGGTCACTAACTATGGCTACACCTTC; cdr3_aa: CASSYSEVTNYGYTF
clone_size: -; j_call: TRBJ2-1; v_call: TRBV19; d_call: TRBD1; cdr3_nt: TGTGCCAGTAGTCCCCTAGACAGGGCTGCTCACAATGAGCAGTTCTTC; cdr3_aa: CASSPLDRAAHNEQFF
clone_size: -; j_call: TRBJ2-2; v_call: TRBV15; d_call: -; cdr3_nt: TGTGCCACCAGCAGAGAATCGGAGGACACCGGGGAGCTGTTTTTT; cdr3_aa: CATSRESEDTGELFF
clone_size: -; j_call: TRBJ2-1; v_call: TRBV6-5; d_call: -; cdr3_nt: TGTGCCAGCAGCTCTTCGCGGGGCTCCTACAATGAGCAGTTCTTC; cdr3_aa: CASSSSRGSYNEQFF
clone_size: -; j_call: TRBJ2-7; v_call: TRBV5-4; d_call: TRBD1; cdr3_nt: TGTGCCAGCAGCTCGGGACAGGGCTACGAGCAGTACTTC; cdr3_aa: CASSSGQGYEQYF
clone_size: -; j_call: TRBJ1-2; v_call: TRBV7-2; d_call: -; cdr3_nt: TGTGCCAGCAGCTTAGCGGGCAAAGGCTATGGCTACACCTTC; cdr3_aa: CASSLAGKGYGYTF
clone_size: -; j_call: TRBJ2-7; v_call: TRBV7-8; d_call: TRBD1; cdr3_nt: TGTGCCAGCAGCTTAAGCCAGGGGGCTGGTTACGAGCAGTACTTC; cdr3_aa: CASSLSQGAGYEQYF
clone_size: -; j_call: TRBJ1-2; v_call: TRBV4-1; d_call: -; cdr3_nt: TGCGCCAGCAGCCAAGTTGTTAACACTAACTATGGCTACACCTTC; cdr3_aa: CASSQVVNTNYGYTF
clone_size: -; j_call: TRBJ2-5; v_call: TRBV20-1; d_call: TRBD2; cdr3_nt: TGCAGTGCTAGTCTCGGGGCTAGCGGGGGGATTGGGGAAGAGACCCAGTACTTC; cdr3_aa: CSASLGASGGIGEETQYF
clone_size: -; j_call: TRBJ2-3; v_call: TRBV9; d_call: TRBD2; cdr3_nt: TGTGCCAGCAGCTCTGGACTAGCGGGGGCCGGCACAGATACGCAGTATTTT; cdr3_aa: CASSSGLAGAGTDTQYF
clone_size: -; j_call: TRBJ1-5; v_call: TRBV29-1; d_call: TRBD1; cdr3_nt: TGCAGCGCATTACAGGGGGATTATCAGCCCCAGCATTTT; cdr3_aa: CSALQGDYQPQHF
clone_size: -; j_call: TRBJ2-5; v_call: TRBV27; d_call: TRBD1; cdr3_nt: TGTGCCAGCAGTTTCCGCGGACAGGGTAGTATAATGGAGGAGACCCAGTACTTC; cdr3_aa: CASSFRGQGSIMEETQYF
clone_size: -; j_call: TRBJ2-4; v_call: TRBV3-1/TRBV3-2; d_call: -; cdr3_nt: TGTGCCAGCAGCCAATGGGATCCCATTAACATTCAGTACTTC; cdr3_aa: CASSQWDPINIQYF